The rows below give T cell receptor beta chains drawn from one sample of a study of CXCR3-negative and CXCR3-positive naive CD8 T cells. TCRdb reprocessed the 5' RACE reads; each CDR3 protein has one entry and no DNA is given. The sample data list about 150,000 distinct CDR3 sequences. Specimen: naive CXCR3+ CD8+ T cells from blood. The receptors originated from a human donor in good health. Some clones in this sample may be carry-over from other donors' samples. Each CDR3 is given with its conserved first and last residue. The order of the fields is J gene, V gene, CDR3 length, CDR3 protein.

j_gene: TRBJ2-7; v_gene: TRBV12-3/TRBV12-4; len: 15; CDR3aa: CASSFGPSNPYEQYF
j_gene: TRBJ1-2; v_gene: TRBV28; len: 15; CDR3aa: CASRVGWGRIYGYTF
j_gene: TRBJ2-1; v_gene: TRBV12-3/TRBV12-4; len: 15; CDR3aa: CASSLPYGANNEQFF
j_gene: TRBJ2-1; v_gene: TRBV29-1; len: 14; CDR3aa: CSAITSFASNEQFF
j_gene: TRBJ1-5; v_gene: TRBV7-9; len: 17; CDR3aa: CASSLVGGLGDNQPQHF
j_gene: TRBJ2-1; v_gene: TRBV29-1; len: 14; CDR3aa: CSARGIISYNEQFF
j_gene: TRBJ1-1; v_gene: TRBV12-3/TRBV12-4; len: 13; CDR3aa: CASNFRWNTEAFF
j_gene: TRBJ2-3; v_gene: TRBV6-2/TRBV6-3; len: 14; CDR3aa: CASILAGGTDTQYF
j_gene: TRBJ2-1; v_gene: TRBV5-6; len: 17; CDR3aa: CASSSPFNGGPRNEQFF
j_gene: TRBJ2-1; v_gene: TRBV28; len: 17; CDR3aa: CASSPTPGTGTYNEQFF
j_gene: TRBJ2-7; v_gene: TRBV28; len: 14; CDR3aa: CASKGREGFYEQYF
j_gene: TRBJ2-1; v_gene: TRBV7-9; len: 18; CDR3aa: CASRTPIIGRQGGNEQFF
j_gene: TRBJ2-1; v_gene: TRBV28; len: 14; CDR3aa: CASSFYHPDNEQFF
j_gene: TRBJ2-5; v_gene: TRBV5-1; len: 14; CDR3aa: CASSWLGIQETQYF
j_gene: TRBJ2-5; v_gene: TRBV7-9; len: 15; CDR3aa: CASSLPWTGLETQYF
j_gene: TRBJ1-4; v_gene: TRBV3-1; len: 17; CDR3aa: CASSQDLGVPPGEKLFF
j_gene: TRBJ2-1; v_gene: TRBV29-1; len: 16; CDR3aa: CSVEDRVTGSYNEQFF
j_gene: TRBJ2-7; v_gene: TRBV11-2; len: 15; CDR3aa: CASSLWPGGILEQYF
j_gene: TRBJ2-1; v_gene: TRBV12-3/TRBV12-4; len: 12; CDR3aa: CASSSGANEQFF
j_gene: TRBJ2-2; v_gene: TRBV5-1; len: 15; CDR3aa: CASSSGTDDWGELFF
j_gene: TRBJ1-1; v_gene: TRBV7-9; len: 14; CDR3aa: CASSWVGVNTEAFF
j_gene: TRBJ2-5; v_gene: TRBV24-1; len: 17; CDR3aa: CATRGGSRREAQETQYF
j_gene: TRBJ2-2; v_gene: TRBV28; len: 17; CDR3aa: CASSSLLAGGNTGELFF
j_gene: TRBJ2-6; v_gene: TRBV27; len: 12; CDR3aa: CASSPRANVLTF
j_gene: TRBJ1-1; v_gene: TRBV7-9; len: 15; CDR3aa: CASSEDRGANTEAFF
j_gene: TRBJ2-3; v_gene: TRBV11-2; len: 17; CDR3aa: CASSLGLAGGDTDTQYF
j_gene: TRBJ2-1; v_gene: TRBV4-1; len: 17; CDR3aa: CASSQEGSLASGNEQFF
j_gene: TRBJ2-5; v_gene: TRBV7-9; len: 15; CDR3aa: CASSLGGSGFGTQYF
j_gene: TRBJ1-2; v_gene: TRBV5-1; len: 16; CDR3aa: CASSLGWGGDAYGYTF
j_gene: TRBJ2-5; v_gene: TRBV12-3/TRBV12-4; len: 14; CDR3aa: CASSFGGEQETQYF
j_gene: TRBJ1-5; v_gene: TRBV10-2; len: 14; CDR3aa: CASSLTGTNQPQHF
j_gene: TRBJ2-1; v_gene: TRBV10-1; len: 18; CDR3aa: CASSESVAGGRYRNEQFF
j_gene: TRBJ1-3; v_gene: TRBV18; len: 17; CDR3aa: CASSPPEPGTSGNTIYF
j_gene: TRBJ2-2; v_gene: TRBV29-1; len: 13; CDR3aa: CSVTDRRYGELFF
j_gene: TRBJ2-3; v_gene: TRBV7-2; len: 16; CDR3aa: CASSPWTSGYTDTQYF
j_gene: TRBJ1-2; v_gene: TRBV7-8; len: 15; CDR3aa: CASSPPGQTNYGYTF
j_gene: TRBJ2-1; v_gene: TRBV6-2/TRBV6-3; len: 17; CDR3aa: CASSYGLAGASYNEQFF
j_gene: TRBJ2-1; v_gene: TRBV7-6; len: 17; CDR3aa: CASSLLTRSHVVNEQFF
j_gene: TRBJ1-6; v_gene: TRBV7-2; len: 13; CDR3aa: CASVPLGNSPLHF
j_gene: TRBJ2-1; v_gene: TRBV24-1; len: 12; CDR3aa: CATGTGNNEQFF
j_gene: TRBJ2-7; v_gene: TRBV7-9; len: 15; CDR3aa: CASSSSRGAPYEQYF
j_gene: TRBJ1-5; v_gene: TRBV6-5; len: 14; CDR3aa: CASSYMRGNQPQHF
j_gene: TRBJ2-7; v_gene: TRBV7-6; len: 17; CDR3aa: CASSTLPPGQGAGEQYF
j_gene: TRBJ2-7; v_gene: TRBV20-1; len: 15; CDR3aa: CSAQIASGGVYEQYF
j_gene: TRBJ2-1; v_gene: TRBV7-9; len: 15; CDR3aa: CASTSGINSYNEQFF
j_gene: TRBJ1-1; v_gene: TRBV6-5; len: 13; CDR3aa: CASSYSVLGEAFF